These 9 T cell receptor beta chains originate from one sample sequenced in a study of blood T cell repertoires in COVID-19. TCRdb's copy holds only in-frame clones and misses some; the assay was immunoSEQ multiplex PCR. The sample records around 70,000 clones, roughly 82% being singletons. The sequenced sample was peripheral blood. The receptors here all came from a woman aged 60-70 years with acute or convalescent COVID-19.

This clone came up once. The V gene is TRBV7-2, the J gene TRBJ1-4, with TRBD1 as a possible D gene (5 bases). V was clipped by 4 bases and J by 8 bases, with 17 bases between them. This CDR3 is 15 amino acids long. In germline, CDR1 is SGHTA, CDR2 FQGNSA. DNA of the CDR3: TGTGCCAGCAGCTCCGGACAAGGCCCACGGGAAAAACTGTTTTTT. As protein: CASSSGQGPREKLFF.

The table lists this clone with a few counts. This sequence joins TRBV6-5 and TRBJ1-2, with unresolved D. Trimming left V 10 bases short and J 6 bases short, with 15 bases between. The germline CDR1 and CDR2 sequences are MNHEY and SVGAGI. The CDR3 covers 12 residues. Written as DNA, the CDR3 is TGTGCCACCCTTCGGTGGCAGGATGGCTACACCTTC. Protein: CATLRWQDGYTF.

This chain joins TRBV11-2 and TRBJ1-1; 7 bases agree with TRBD1. This CDR3 is 14 amino acids long. Per germline, CDR1 SGHAT and CDR2 FQNNGV. J was trimmed by 7 bases and V by 4 bases; bases with no gene match: 9. The CDR3 DNA follows: TGTGCCAGCAGCTGGAGGGACAGTGGGGGTGAAGCTTTCTTT. Its translation is CASSWRDSGGEAFF.

The chain joins TRBV4-2 to TRBJ1-1; D call uncertain. CDR1 is LGHNA, CDR2 YNFKEQ, per germline. CDR3 length equals 14 residues. V was cut by 1 base and J by 3 bases, with 9 bases left in between. The CDR3 nucleotides read TGTGCCAGCAGCCAAGCCTTCCGGGACACTGAAGCTTTCTTT. Translating it yields CASSQAFRDTEAFF.

This clone appeared a single time. The CDR3, as DNA: TGTGCCTGGAGAAGGACCGGGACAGGGTGGTCAGATACGCAGTATTTT. Translating gives CAWRRTGTGWSDTQYF. This chain uses TRBV30 with TRBJ2-3, with TRBD1 identical over 9 bases. Germline loops: CDR1 GTSNPN, CDR2 SVGIG (reference sequence). J was trimmed by 4 bases and V by 3 bases; bases with no gene match: 11. This CDR3 has 16 amino acids.

This chain uses TRBV18 with TRBJ1-2; maybe TRBD1 (5 bases). This CDR3 is built from 14 residues. CDR1 is KGHSH and CDR2 is LQKENI in the germline V gene. Trimming cost V 2 bases and J 4 bases, with 11 bases left between them. CDR3 bases: TGTGCCAGCTCACCAGACGGGGGGACCTATGGCTACACCTTC. As protein: CASSPDGGTYGYTF.

J is TRBJ2-2 and V is TRBV15; possibly TRBD2 for D (5 bases). The V and J ends lost 0 bases and 7 bases respectively, with 12 bases between them. The CDR3 extends over 15 amino acids. In germline, CDR1 is LNHNV, CDR2 YYDKDF (reference sequence). The CDR3 reads CATSRDSGVNGELFF. The DNA of the CDR3 is TGTGCCACCAGCAGAGATTCCGGGGTGAACGGGGAGCTGTTTTTT.

This chain connects TRBV7-9 to TRBJ2-1; 9 bases match TRBD2. The CDR3 runs 18 residues. Trimming cost V 1 base and J 4 bases; bases outside gene matches: 11. Per the germline V gene, CDR1 is SEHNR and CDR2 is FQNEAQ (reference sequence). Here the CDR3 reads CASSLEGFGGRGYNEQFF. CDR3 DNA: TGTGCCAGCAGCTTAGAGGGATTCGGCGGGAGGGGGTACAATGAGCAGTTCTTC.

In this sample, this clone turned up a few times. The V and J genes are TRBV6-5 and TRBJ2-2, with a weak D call TRBD2 (5 bases). Trimming pared 5 bases from V and 6 bases from J, leaving 13 bases between. Germline CDR1 and CDR2: MNHEY and SVGAGI. The CDR3 consists of 14 residues. The CDR3 DNA follows: TGTGCCAGCAGTCAATCAGGAGGCGCCGGGGAGCTGTTTTTT. Its translation is CASSQSGGAGELFF.